The clone carrying this TCR beta chain occurred a few times. What it binds is unknown. Given a much more abundant clone one base away, this may be a read error. Lacking the conserved final phenylalanine or tryptophan, this CDR3 likely reflects a read error. This sample's RNA came from whole unsorted tissue. Distant lung tissue was collected more than 3 cm away from the tumor edge. Three rounds of nested PCR, following a modified ARM-PCR protocol, produced the TCRbeta library. TCRdb called the multiplex PCR reads again in MiXCR, with one record for every CDR3 protein. The table records more than 85,000 distinct CDR3 sequences, 60% to 80% of them present only once. The data are from a study of tumor and adjacent non-tumor tissue in lung cancer. About the study: Each sample yielded around 4 million productive TCRbeta reads on average.

General study points: Shorter survival was associated with higher TCR diversity in tumors. Significantly higher TCR diversity was found in tumor than normal lung.

The CDR3 spans 15 residues. The V end was cut by 4 bases, the J end by 2 bases, with 11 bases between. Germline V CDR1 and CDR2: MGHRA, YSYEKL. This sequence originates from a man aged 55 to 70 with non-small cell lung cancer. The chain links TRBV4-1 to TRBJ2-2; D unclear. Sequenced: distant non-tumor lung tissue. The CDR3 DNA reads as TGCGCCAGCAGCCCTATCGGAGAAAACACCGGGGAGCTGTTTTCT. It codes for CASSPIGENTGELFS.